Following are 4 T cell receptor beta chains from one sample sequenced in a study of human T cells and chemical hapten exposure. Documented time point: pre-sensitization, week 0. The treatment is: therapeutic diphenylcyclopropenone sensitization with weekly scalp DPC. One entry per CDR3 protein, called by TCRdb with MiXCR from the RACE reads. The sample yields about 260,000 distinct CDR3 sequences, about 8.1% seen once. Material: whole blood, obtained in connection with sensitization to the hapten diphenylcyclopropenone (DPC). The receptors here all came from a woman in her thirties or forties with alopecia areata. Some clones in this sample may be carry-over from other donors' samples.

This clonotype has a count of ten or more. The chain links TRBV20-1 to TRBJ2-1; D unresolved. V was clipped by 4 bases and J by 4 bases, with 5 bases between them. CDR3 length equals 11 residues. Germline CDR1 is DFQATT and CDR2 is SNEGSKA (reference sequence). CDR3 sequence reads: CSATTYNEQFF. In DNA form, the CDR3 reads TGCAGTGCTACTACTTACAATGAGCAGTTCTTC.

This clonotype has just a few counts. This chain connects TRBV6-2 or TRBV6-3 to TRBJ2-7, with D uncertain. Germline-derived CDR1 and CDR2 are MNHEY and SVGEGT. The CDR3 is 12 amino acids. Deletions cut 3 bases from V and 6 bases from J, with 9 bases between. In nucleotides, the CDR3 is TGTGCCAGCAGTTATCCGGTCGGCGAGCAGTACTTC. Protein: CASSYPVGEQYF.

This clonotype was observed a handful of times. V is TRBV29-1 and J is TRBJ2-5, with unresolved D. V lost 5 bases and J lost 2, with 9 bases in between. The CDR3 runs to 12 residues. Germline V gene data show CDR1 as SQVTM and CDR2 as ANQGSEA. The CDR3 is CSVRPIQETQYF. Written as DNA, the CDR3 is TGCAGCGTTAGGCCAATACAAGAGACCCAGTACTTC.

In this sample, this clonotype turned up a few times. The rearrangement links TRBV28 to TRBJ2-7; the D gene is possibly TRBD1 (6 bases). CDR3 length equals 13 residues. CDR1 is MDHEN and CDR2 is SYDVKM in the germline V gene. The germline V and J ends were trimmed by 8 bases and 3 bases, with 14 bases remaining between them. The CDR3 nucleotides read TGTGCCAGCTCCGGACAGCCTGTCTACGAGCAGTACTTC. Its translation is CASSGQPVYEQYF. Together with reference TRBV28 and TRBJ2-7, the CDR3 gives the full variable domain: DVKVTQSSRYLVKRTGEKVFLECVQDMDHENMFWYRQDPGLGLRLIYFSYDVKMKEKGDIPEGYSVSREKKERFSLILESASTNQTSMYLCASSGQPVYEQYFGPGTRLTVT.